This T cell receptor beta chain is from a study of control samples from healthy donors and cancer patients. The protocol was immunoSEQ multiplex PCR, while the TCRdb copy is restricted to in-frame clones and leaves out a portion. Among over 120,000 clones listed, roughly 94% were seen once. V shed 4 bases and J shed 4 bases, with 14 bases lying between them. This CDR3 has 14 amino acids. Germline loops: CDR1 SEHNR, CDR2 FQNEAQ (reference sequence). This TCR was sampled from a man aged 60 to 75 with colorectal cancer. The rearrangement links TRBV7-9 to TRBJ2-7; D possibly corresponds to TRBD1 (5 bases). The sample was PBMCs. The CDR3 reads CASSSKQVGYEQYF. In nucleotides, the CDR3 is TGTGCCAGCAGCTCAAAACAGGTCGGGTACGAGCAGTACTTC.